A single sample gave rise to the 18 T cell receptor beta chains below, sequenced in a study of T cell repertoires in cytomegalovirus infection. Their cognate antigens are unknown. TCRdb called the reads again in MiXCR, with one record for every CDR3 protein. Here the sample spans around 100,000 distinct CDR3 sequences, 30% being singletons. The sample was CD8+ T cells from cultured PBMCs, taken from culture after CMV antigen stimulation. These receptors all stem from a human donor in good health (CMV status not recorded). Some clones in this sample may be carry-over from other donors' samples.

The chain joins TRBV29-1 to TRBJ2-7; D is perhaps TRBD1 (6 bases). Germline assignment: CDR1 SQVTM and CDR2 ANQGSEA. V was clipped by 6 bases and J by 3 bases, with 9 bases between them. The CDR3 has 11 amino acids. The DNA for the CDR3 is TGCAGCGTAGCAGGGGACTACGAGCAGTACTTC. This translates into CSVAGDYEQYF.

The gene calls are TRBV12-3 or TRBV12-4 and TRBJ2-2; 11 bases agree with TRBD1. CDR3 length equals 16 residues. Trimming took 5 bases from V and 6 from J; bases not matched to a gene: 8. CDR3: CASSPRTGGVAGELFF. For the CDR3, the DNA is TGTGCCAGCAGTCCTAGGACAGGGGGCGTCGCCGGGGAGCTGTTTTTT.

The chain uses TRBV28 and TRBJ2-3, with no clear D. V lost 3 bases and J lost 4, with 20 bases in between. From germline, CDR1 is MDHEN and CDR2 SYDVKM. CDR3 length: 17 residues. The CDR3 region has the DNA TGTGCCAGCAGTTTGGAACCGGTTGGGGATCTGTCAGATACGCAGTATTTT. Translating gives CASSLEPVGDLSDTQYF.

The chain recombines TRBV14 with TRBJ2-7, with TRBD2 as a possible D gene (5 bases). The CDR3 is 15 residues long. V lost 0 bases and J 6 bases, leaving 15 bases between the germline ends. Per the germline V gene, CDR1 is SGHDN and CDR2 is FVKESK. CDR3 sequence (DNA): TGTGCCAGCAGCCAAGATCGATCGGGAATTTGCGAGCAGTACTTC. This gives the protein CASSQDRSGICEQYF.

The CDR3 nucleotides read TGCGCCTGCCGGCTAGCGGGGGGGCAAGAGACCCAGTACTTC. Translating gives CACRLAGGQETQYF. The chain uses TRBV5-1 and TRBJ2-5; 12 bases agree with TRBD2. The V gene end was trimmed by 10 bases and the J gene end by 2 bases; junction bases not matched to a gene: 6. CDR1 SGHRS and CDR2 YFSETQ come from the germline V gene. The CDR3 contains 14 residues.

This rearrangement joins TRBV7-6 to TRBJ2-3; 13 positions agree with TRBD2. J lost 2 bases, V lost 5 bases, and 7 bases had no gene match. CDR3 length: 17 residues. Germline-derived CDR1 and CDR2 are SGHVS and FNYEAQ. The CDR3 DNA follows: TGTGCCAGCAGCGTCAGACTAGCGGGGGGCCCCACAGATACGCAGTATTTT. Translating gives CASSVRLAGGPTDTQYF. Variable domain in full (rest from reference TRBV7-6 and TRBJ2-3): GAGVSQSPRYKVTKRGQDVALRCDPISGHVSLYWYRQALGQGPEFLTYFNYEAQQDKSGLPNDRFSAERPEGSISTLTIQRTEQRDSAMYRCASSVRLAGGPTDTQYFGPGTRLTVL.

This clonotype has more than one count but fewer than ten. The chain is built from TRBV5-1 and TRBJ1-1; D remains unclear. The length of the CDR3 is 14 residues. Germline V gives CDR1 SGHRS, CDR2 YFSETQ. The V end was cut by 0 bases, the J end by 0 bases, with 6 bases between. The CDR3: CASSLGDMNTEAFF. The CDR3 DNA reads TGCGCCAGCAGCTTGGGGGATATGAACACTGAAGCTTTCTTT.

The gene calls are TRBV25-1 and TRBJ2-7; D is perhaps TRBD1 or TRBD2 (7 bases each). CDR3 size: 15 residues. V lost 8 bases, J lost 3 bases, and 20 bases lay in between. Germline V gives CDR1 MGHDK, CDR2 SYGVNS. In DNA form, the CDR3 reads TGTGCCAGCCCTTTCGGCCCAGGGGGGGGCTACGAGCAGTACTTC. This translates into CASPFGPGGGYEQYF.

The rearrangement uses TRBV5-4 and TRBJ1-2; 7 nucleotides align to TRBD1. Germline V gene data show CDR1 as SGHNT and CDR2 as YYREEE (reference sequence). The V and J ends lost 4 bases and 4 bases, in that order; junction bases with no gene match: 16. The CDR3 is made up of 17 amino acids. The CDR3, as DNA: TGTGCCAGCAGCCGAATCGGACAGGACCTCGCTGGCTATGGCTACACCTTC. It is translated as CASSRIGQDLAGYGYTF.

The table lists this clonotype with many counts. The rearrangement joins TRBV4-1 to TRBJ2-7, with D possibly being TRBD1 or TRBD2 (5 bases each). This CDR3 region has 14 residues. V shed 1 base and J shed 4 bases, with 11 bases lying between them. Germline V gene sequence: CDR1 MGHRA, CDR2 YSYEKL. For the CDR3, the DNA is TGCGCCAGCAGCCAAGTGGATGGGGGTTACGAGCAGTACTTC. Translated, it gives CASSQVDGGYEQYF.

This clonotype came up a few times. The gene calls are TRBV10-3 and TRBJ2-2; no clear D. The length of the CDR3 is 15 residues. Trimming removed 3 bases from V and 2 bases from J, with 10 bases in between. The germline CDR1 and CDR2 sequences are ENHRY and SYGVKD. The CDR3 spells CAISDGRDNTGELFF. The CDR3 DNA reads TGTGCCATCAGTGATGGTAGAGATAACACCGGGGAGCTGTTTTTT.

Sample share makes this clonotype medium-sized. V is TRBV7-4 and J is TRBJ1-2; 12 bases fit TRBD1. This CDR3 is built from 22 residues. V gave up 2 bases and J gave up 6 bases; unmatched junction bases: 25. Germline lookup yields CDR1 SGHVT and CDR2 SQSDAQ. CDR3 residues: CASSLSLPGQGAKGKGSNGYTF. As DNA, the CDR3 is TGTGCCAGCAGCTTATCCCTCCCGGGACAGGGGGCGAAGGGGAAGGGCTCGAATGGCTACACCTTC.

This clonotype was counted a few times. This chain uses TRBV2 with TRBJ2-5, with a possible D match to TRBD2 (5 bases). This CDR3 is 13 amino acids long. Germline V CDR1 and CDR2: SNHLY, FYNNEI. The ends were cut back, 6 bases at V and 1 base at J, with 9 bases in the middle. The CDR3 here is CASRRLFQETQYF. In DNA, the CDR3 is TGTGCCAGCAGGAGACTATTCCAAGAGACCCAGTACTTC.

This clonotype was seen ten or more times. The chain links TRBV7-8 to TRBJ2-5; TRBD1 agrees at 9 bases. The CDR3 loop spans 15 amino acids. With 1 base clipped from V and 5 bases from J, the junction kept 5 bases outside the gene matches. Germline V gene lookup returns CDR1 SGHVS and CDR2 FQNEAQ. The CDR3 region is CASSLGTGVGETQYF. The DNA of the CDR3 is TGTGCCAGCAGCTTAGGGACAGGGGTCGGCGAGACCCAGTACTTC.

The rearrangement uses TRBV4-2 and TRBJ2-7; no clear D. This CDR3 spans 16 amino acids. V gave up 0 bases and J gave up 4 bases, with 16 bases separating them. Per the germline V gene, CDR1 is LGHNA and CDR2 is YNFKEQ. CDR3 in DNA: TGTGCCAGCAGCCAAGATTTTACAGCATCCTATTACGAGCAGTACTTC. It is translated as CASSQDFTASYYEQYF.

The gene calls are TRBV12-3 or TRBV12-4 and TRBJ2-1, with D hard to call. This CDR3 is built from 16 residues. Trimming shortened V by 3 bases and J by 8 bases, and 20 bases separated the two germline ends. CDR3 nucleotide sequence: TGTGCCAGCAGTTTTCCCCCCGGCGACGATTCGTATGAGCAGTTCTTC. Translation gives CASSFPPGDDSYEQFF.

In its sample, this clonotype was seen a few times. J is TRBJ1-5 and V is TRBV10-3; 7 bases agree with TRBD1. The V segment lost 0 bases and the J segment 3 bases; nucleotides outside the gene matches: 5. Germline V gives CDR1 ENHRY, CDR2 SYGVKD. The CDR3 spans 16 residues. CDR3 residues: CAISESFRGNNQPQHF. Written as DNA, the CDR3 is TGTGCCATCAGTGAGTCGTTCAGGGGGAACAATCAGCCCCAGCATTTT.

V and J are TRBV9 and TRBJ2-3; 7 bases match TRBD2. The junction had 13 bases not matched to a gene; V was cut back by 4 bases and J by 2 bases. The CDR3 totals 17 residues. Germline V gene data show CDR1 as SGDLS and CDR2 as YYNGEE. The chain's CDR3 is CASSPSPATSITDTQYF. The CDR3 bases are TGTGCCAGCAGCCCCTCCCCGGCGACTAGCATCACAGATACGCAGTATTTT. Variable domain in full (rest from reference TRBV9 and TRBJ2-3): DSGVTQTPKHLITATGQRVTLRCSPRSGDLSVYWYQQSLDQGLQFLIQYYNGEERAKGNILERFSAQQFPDLHSELNLSSLELGDSALYFCASSPSPATSITDTQYFGPGTRLTVL.